The entry below gives a single T cell receptor beta chain sequence along with its context. The data were obtained in a study of blood T cell repertoires in COVID-19. Study background: T cells, B-cell-depleted T cells, or PBMCs supplied cDNA or gDNA.

Original data processing: Amplification of reference gene primers provided the estimated nucleated cell counts. Measured with immunoSEQ multiplex PCR; TCRdb has only the in-frame clones, and not every one. V, J and clone size are taken as reported in that table, and D and trimming were inferred from the DNA itself. The table records some 670,000 clones, more than 80% of them present only once. CDR1 LGHDT and CDR2 YNNKEL come from the germline V gene (reference sequence). The CDR3 is 17 residues long. After removal of 4 bases from V and 2 bases from J, the junction contained 7 bases not matched to a gene.

This chain uses TRBV3-1 (or the pseudogene TRBV3-2) with TRBJ1-6; 8 bases fit TRBD1. Sequenced material: peripheral blood. This receptor was obtained from a woman under 30 with acute or convalescent COVID-19. CDR3 DNA sequence: TGTGCCAGCAGCCGAAGGGGGACAGGAACCTATAATTCACCCCTCCACTTT. It yields the protein CASSRRGTGTYNSPLHF.